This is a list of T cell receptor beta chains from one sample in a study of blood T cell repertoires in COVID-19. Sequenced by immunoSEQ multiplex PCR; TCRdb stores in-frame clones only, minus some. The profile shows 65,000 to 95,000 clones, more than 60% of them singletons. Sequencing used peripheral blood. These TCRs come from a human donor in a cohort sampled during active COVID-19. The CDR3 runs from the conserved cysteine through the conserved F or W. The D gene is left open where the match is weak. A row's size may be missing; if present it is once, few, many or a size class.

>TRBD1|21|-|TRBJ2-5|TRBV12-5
TGTGCTAGTGGTTTGGACCCCCTCCCCTTCACCTGGGACAGGGGTGGGGAGACCCAGTACTTC
CASGLDPLPFTWDRGGETQYF
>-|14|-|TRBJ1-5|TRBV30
TGTGCCTGGAGTGTAGTAGGGAGGAATCAGCCCCAGCATTTT
CAWSVVGRNQPQHF
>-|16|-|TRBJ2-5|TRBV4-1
TGCGCCAGCAGCCAGGCGACGGGACAGAGCGGGGAGACCCAGTACTTC
CASSQATGQSGETQYF
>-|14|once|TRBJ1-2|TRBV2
TGTGCCAGCAGGTGGGACATATCTTCCTATGGCTACACCTTC
CASRWDISSYGYTF
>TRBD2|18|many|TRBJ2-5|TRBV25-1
TGTGCCAGCAGTGGGCCCCATCTAGCGGGAGGCGTATGGGAGACCCAGTACTTC
CASSGPHLAGGVWETQYF
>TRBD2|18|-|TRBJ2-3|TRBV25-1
TGTGCCAGCAGTGAATATTACTTTGGGGCGGGAGACACAGATACGCAGTATTTT
CASSEYYFGAGDTDTQYF
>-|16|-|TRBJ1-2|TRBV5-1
TGCGCCAGCAGCTGGGAGGCGGGGCAGGTGGACTATGGCTACACCTTC
CASSWEAGQVDYGYTF
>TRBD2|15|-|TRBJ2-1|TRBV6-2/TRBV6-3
TGTGCCAGCAGTTACGCAGCGGGAGTAGGCGATGAGCAGTTCTTC
CASSYAAGVGDEQFF
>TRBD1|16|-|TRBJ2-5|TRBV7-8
TGTGCCAGCAGCCCCTGGTCGCAGGGGGCGGGAGAGACCCAGTACTTC
CASSPWSQGAGETQYF
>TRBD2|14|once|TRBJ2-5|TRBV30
TGTGCCTGGAGTATCAGCGGGGGGGCAGAGACCCAGTACTTC
CAWSISGGAETQYF
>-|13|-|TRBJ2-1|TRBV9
TGTGCCAGCAGCGATTACCTAGGCAATGAGCAGTTCTTC
CASSDYLGNEQFF
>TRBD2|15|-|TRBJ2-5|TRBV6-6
TGTGCCAGCAGTTACCTTAGCGGGGGGGCGGAGACCCAGTACTTC
CASSYLSGGAETQYF
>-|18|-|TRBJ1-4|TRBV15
TGTGCCACCAGCAGAGATTATTTGGGCGGCAGGGAGGTTGGCGGACTGTTTTTT
CATSRDYLGGREVGGLFF
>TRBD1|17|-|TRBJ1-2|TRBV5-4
TGTGCCAGCAGGGACGCCGCACAGGGGCTTAACCGGTATGGCTACACCTTC
CASRDAAQGLNRYGYTF
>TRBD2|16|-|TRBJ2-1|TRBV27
TGTGCCAGCAGTTTATCCGGCGGGGGGGCCTACAATGAGCAGTTCTTC
CASSLSGGGAYNEQFF
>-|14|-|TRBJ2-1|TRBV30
TGTGCCTGCCGTGTAAAGAGCTCCTACAATGAGCAGTTCTTC
CACRVKSSYNEQFF
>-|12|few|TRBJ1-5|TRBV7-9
TGTGCCAGCAGCTTTAGTGATCAGCCCCAGCATTTT
CASSFSDQPQHF
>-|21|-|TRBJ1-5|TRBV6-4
TGTGCCAGCAGTGACTCGAATTTGAGGAGGGCTAAACCGTATAGCAATCAGCCCCAGCATTTT
CASSDSNLRRAKPYSNQPQHF
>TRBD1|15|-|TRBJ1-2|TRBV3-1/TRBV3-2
TGTGCCAGCAGCCGCACCTCAGGGGGCAACTATGGCTACACCTTC
CASSRTSGGNYGYTF
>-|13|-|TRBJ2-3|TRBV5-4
TGTGCCAGCAGCTTGCAGGGGACCGATACGCAGTATTTT
CASSLQGTDTQYF
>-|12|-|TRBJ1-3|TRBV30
TGTGCCTGGACACCTAGTGGAAACACCATATATTTT
CAWTPSGNTIYF
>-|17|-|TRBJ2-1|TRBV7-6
TGTGCCAGCAGCTTAGCGAAAGTGGGCAGAGCCTACAATGAGCAGTTCTTC
CASSLAKVGRAYNEQFF
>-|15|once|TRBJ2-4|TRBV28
TGTGCCAGCACCTTGGCCCAGGTAGCCAAAAACATTCAGTACTTC
CASTLAQVAKNIQYF
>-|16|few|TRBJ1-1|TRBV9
TGTGCCAGCAGCGTAGAAACGGGGGGGCCGAACACTGAAGCTTTCTTT
CASSVETGGPNTEAFF
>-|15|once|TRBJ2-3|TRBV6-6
TGTGCCAGCAGTTACAATGCCCTATTCACAGATACGCAGTATTTT
CASSYNALFTDTQYF
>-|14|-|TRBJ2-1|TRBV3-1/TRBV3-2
TGTGCCAGCAGCCAGGCCGGGTCTTACAATGAGCAGTTCTTC
CASSQAGSYNEQFF
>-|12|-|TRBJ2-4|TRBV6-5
TGTGCCAGCAGTCCTGTTAAAAACATTCAGTACTTC
CASSPVKNIQYF
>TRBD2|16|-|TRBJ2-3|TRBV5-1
TGCGCCAGCAGCTTCCGGACTAGCGGGAGCACAGATACGCAGTATTTT
CASSFRTSGSTDTQYF
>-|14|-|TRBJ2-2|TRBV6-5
TGTGCCAGCAGTTTTACAGGGAACACCGGGGAGCTGTTTTTT
CASSFTGNTGELFF
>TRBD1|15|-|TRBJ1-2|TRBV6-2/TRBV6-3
TGTGCCAGCAGTTACGGAGAGGGGGCTGACTATGGCTACACCTTC
CASSYGEGADYGYTF
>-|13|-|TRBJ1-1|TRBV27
TGTGCCAGCAGCAGGGTATTGTACGGTGAAGCTTTCTTT
CASSRVLYGEAFF
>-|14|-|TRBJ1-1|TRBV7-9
TGTGCCAGCAGCTTAGCGGGGGGGAACACTGAAGCTTTCTTT
CASSLAGGNTEAFF
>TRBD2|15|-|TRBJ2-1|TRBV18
TGTGCCAGCTCATCCAAAGCGGGAGGGATCAATGAGCAGTTCTTC
CASSSKAGGINEQFF
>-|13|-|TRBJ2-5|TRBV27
TGTGCCAGCAGTCGACAGTTCCAAGAGACCCAGTACTTC
CASSRQFQETQYF
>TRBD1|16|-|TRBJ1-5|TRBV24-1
TGTGCCTCTTGGACAGGGGGCTATTATAGCAATCAGCCCCAGCATTTT
CASWTGGYYSNQPQHF
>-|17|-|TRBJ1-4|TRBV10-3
TGTGCCATCAGTGAGTCGAGGAGGGCATCAACTAATGAAAAACTGTTTTTT
CAISESRRASTNEKLFF
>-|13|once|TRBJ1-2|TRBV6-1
TGTGCCAGCAGTGAAGGGGCAGGCTATGGCTACACCTTC
CASSEGAGYGYTF
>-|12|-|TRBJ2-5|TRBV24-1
TGTGCCATCCAGGACAGACAAGAGACCCAGTACTTC
CAIQDRQETQYF
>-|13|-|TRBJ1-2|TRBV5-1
TGCGCCAGCAGCTCTACGCCTACTACTGGCTACACCTTC
CASSSTPTTGYTF
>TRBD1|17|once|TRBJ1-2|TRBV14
TGTGCCAGCAGCCAGATAGAGACAGGGGGCGATCAATACGGCTACACCTTC
CASSQIETGGDQYGYTF